The entry below describes one T cell receptor (beta chain). Its target is not known. In germline, CDR1 is SGHTA, CDR2 FQGNSA. The V gene lost 7 bases and the J gene lost 2 bases, with 9 bases spanning the gap. The CDR3 runs to 13 residues. Next came a second PCR, run for roughly 6 to 11 cycles, which used a sample-barcoded 5' primer along with a J-beta primer mix. MiXCR was run by TCRdb on the 5' RACE reads, yielding one entry per CDR3 protein. The sample lists 1.5 million to 2 million distinct CDR3 sequences; around 50% were seen once. This sample was included in a study of blood T cells in healthy people across ages. Overall study findings and caveats: Naive T cell percentage showed a strong correlation with the diversity of TCR beta.

Sequencing was done on a sample of blood. V usage is TRBV7-2 and J usage is TRBJ1-3, with D possibly being TRBD1 (5 bases). This TCR came from a woman between 40 and 55 years old in good health. CDR3 bases: TGTGCCAGCACCCAGGGCCCTGGAAACACCATATATTTT. Its protein product is CASTQGPGNTIYF.